These 17 T cell receptor beta chains were all obtained from the same sample, sequenced in a study of shared clonotypes between healthy human individuals. Using immunoSEQ multiplex PCR, the repertoire was profiled, and TCRdb retains in-frame clones only, with some absent. The sample lists hundreds of thousands of clones; around 77% were seen once. Sequencing was done on a sample of PBMCs. Receptors originate from a woman aged 40 to 50 in good health. Some clones in this sample may be carry-over from other donors' samples.

This clone was picked up a small number of times. The rearrangement links TRBV7-3 to TRBJ2-7; D is possibly TRBD1 or TRBD2 (5 bases each). CDR1 SGHTA and CDR2 FQGTGA come from the germline V gene. This CDR3 spans 19 amino acids. V lost 5 bases and J 2 bases, leaving 28 bases between the germline ends. The CDR3 nucleotides read TGTGCCAGCAGCACCGCGGCAGGGCTCTTCCGAGCGGATGCCTACGAGCAGTACTTC. It specifies CASSTAAGLFRADAYEQYF.

This rearrangement joins TRBV10-3 to TRBJ2-7, with 8 bases aligning to TRBD1. V trimming: 4 bases; J trimming: 3 bases; junction bases outside the gene matches: 8. From germline, CDR1 is ENHRY and CDR2 SYGVKD. This CDR3 spans 15 amino acids. CDR3 coding DNA: TGTGCCATCAGTGGATTGACCGGGACAGGCTACGAGCAGTACTTC. It encodes CAISGLTGTGYEQYF.

This sequence joins TRBV7-2 and TRBJ2-2; TRBD1 might be the D (6 bases). Germline V lookup: CDR1 SGHTA, CDR2 FQGNSA. The V end was cut by 1 base, the J end by 4 bases, with 13 bases between. The CDR3 has 16 residues. CDR3 loop: CASSLGPGHRTGELFF. In DNA, the CDR3 is TGTGCCAGCAGCTTAGGCCCGGGACACCGCACCGGGGAGCTGTTTTTT. Complete variable domain (other parts from reference TRBV7-2 and TRBJ2-2): GAGVSQSPSNKVTEKGKDVELRCDPISGHTALYWYRQSLGQGLEFLIYFQGNSAPDKSGLPSDRFSAERTGGSVSTLTIQRTQQEDSAVYLCASSLGPGHRTGELFFGEGSRLTVL.

This sequence joins TRBV2 and TRBJ2-3; no definite D call. V dropped 6 bases and J dropped 2 bases, with 3 bases sitting between them. Germline V lookup: CDR1 SNHLY, CDR2 FYNNEI. The CDR3 is made up of 11 amino acids. This CDR3 is CASRYTDTQYF. The CDR3 DNA reads TGTGCCAGCAGGTACACAGATACGCAGTATTTT.

This clone was counted between two and nine times. V is TRBV15 and J is TRBJ2-3; D is tentatively TRBD1 or TRBD2 (5 bases each). The V end was cut by 6 bases, the J end by 11 bases, with 18 bases between. The CDR3 runs 13 residues. Germline V gives CDR1 LNHNV, CDR2 YYDKDF (reference sequence). CDR3 sequence reads: CATRIGARDGQYF. CDR3 bases: TGTGCCACCAGAATCGGGGCAAGGGATGGGCAGTATTTT.

This chain joins TRBV5-1 and TRBJ2-1; unclear D gene. The germline V and J ends were trimmed by 3 bases and 9 bases, with 10 bases remaining between them. The CDR3 contains 12 residues. CDR1 and CDR2 (germline): SGHRS, YFSETQ. The CDR3 DNA reads TGCGCCAGCAGCTGGGGTGGCTCTGAGCAGTTCTTC. This codes for CASSWGGSEQFF.

The J gene is TRBJ1-3, the V gene TRBV5-6; D is unclear. The ends were cut back, 2 bases at V and 4 bases at J, with 10 bases in the middle. The germline CDR1 and CDR2 sequences are SGHDT and YYEEEE. CDR3 length equals 14 residues. Here the CDR3 reads CASSFITRGNTIYF. The CDR3 nucleotides read TGTGCCAGCAGCTTTATCACGCGGGGAAACACCATATATTTT. The variable domain in full, completed from reference TRBV5-6 and TRBJ1-3, reads DAGVTQSPTHLIKTRGQQVTLRCSPKSGHDTVSWYQQALGQGPQFIFQYYEEEERQRGNFPDRFSGHQFPNYSSELNVNALLLGDSALYLCASSFITRGNTIYFGEGSWLTVV.

The gene calls are TRBV4-3 and TRBJ2-1; 9 positions agree with TRBD2. Germline V gene data show CDR1 as LGHNA and CDR2 as YSLEER. CDR3 length: 15 amino acids. The trim removed 6 bases at V and 4 bases at J, leaving 7 bases unmatched. CDR3 sequence: CASRHGTSSYNEQFF. CDR3 DNA sequence: TGCGCCAGCAGACATGGGACTAGCAGTTACAATGAGCAGTTCTTC.

Concerning this clone itself: A read error likely explains this, since a far larger clone differs by one base. In the same sample, other DNA sequences code for this CDR3. The V call is TRBV6-1, the J call TRBJ2-7; no definite D call. Germline lookup yields CDR1 MNHNS and CDR2 SASEGT. This CDR3 comprises 13 residues. The CDR3 DNA is TGCGCCAGCAGAAGCCTTGGAGACTACGAGCAGTACTTC. It yields the protein CASRSLGDYEQYF.

For the CDR3, the DNA is TGTGCCAGCAGTGAAGCGGTCGTCCATGAAAAACTGTTTTTT. It encodes CASSEAVVHEKLFF. The chain combines TRBV6-1 with TRBJ1-4; D gene ambiguous. Deletions cut 0 bases from V and 6 bases from J, with 8 bases between. The CDR3 runs 14 residues. Looked up from germline, CDR1 is MNHNS and CDR2 is SASEGT.

The chain combines TRBV6-1 with TRBJ2-7, with 10 bases that match TRBD2. Looked up from germline, CDR1 is MNHNS and CDR2 is SASEGT. The CDR3 runs to 16 residues. Unmatched junction bases numbered 5, after V lost 3 bases and J lost 0 bases. As DNA, the CDR3 is TGTGCCAGCAGTGAGGGAACTAGCGGGGTCTCCTACGAGCAGTACTTC. This codes for CASSEGTSGVSYEQYF.

V usage is TRBV5-6 and J usage is TRBJ2-3; perhaps TRBD1 as D (5 bases). The germline V gene has CDR1 SGHDT and CDR2 YYEEEE. Trimming left V 3 bases short and J 6 bases short, with 11 bases between. This CDR3 has 13 amino acids. Written as DNA, the CDR3 is TGTGCCAGCAGCTGGACACAGTCCGATACGCAGTATTTT. Translated, it gives CASSWTQSDTQYF.

There are a few counts of this clone. This likely stems from a read error, as it lies one base from a far larger clone. V and J are TRBV7-9 and TRBJ1-3, with D perhaps matching TRBD1 (5 bases). The CDR3 sequence is 15 residues long. Germline loops: CDR1 SEHNR, CDR2 FQNEAQ (reference sequence). CDR3 loop: CASSSDGHSRNTIYF. CDR3 sequence (DNA): TGTGCCAGCAGCTCGGACGGACACTCTAGAAACACCATATATTTT.

There are a few counts of this clone. CDR3 loop: CASSQELGAGGYEQYF. The CDR3 DNA reads as TGTGCCAGCAGCCAAGAACTCGGAGCGGGAGGATACGAGCAGTACTTC. J is TRBJ2-7 and V is TRBV4-2; 9 bases agree with TRBD2. The length of the CDR3 is 16 residues. Trimming took 0 bases from V and 4 from J; bases not matched to a gene: 7. CDR1 and CDR2 from the germline V gene are LGHNA and YNFKEQ.

V gene TRBV6-1 combines with J gene TRBJ2-7; D may be TRBD2 (6 bases). Germline V gene sequence: CDR1 MNHNS, CDR2 SASEGT. Between the trimmed V and J ends, which lost 2 bases and 4 bases, there was a span of 15 bases. This CDR3 region has 15 residues. The chain's CDR3 is CASSELGGDQYEQYF. DNA of the CDR3: TGTGCCAGCAGTGAACTCGGAGGGGACCAATACGAGCAGTACTTC.

This clone was seen once. A far more abundant clone sits one base away, making this likely a read error. The chain couples TRBV4-2 to TRBJ2-7, with D possibly TRBD2 on 5 matching bases. This CDR3 comprises 15 residues. In germline, CDR1 is LGHNA, CDR2 YNFKEQ. V was trimmed by 0 bases and J by 4 bases, leaving 13 bases between them. In DNA form, the CDR3 reads TGTGCCAGCAGCCAAGAAGGTAGCGAGCCTTACGAGCAGTACTTC. This encodes CASSQEGSEPYEQYF.

J is TRBJ1-2 and V is TRBV7-9; D gene unclear. Germline loops: CDR1 SEHNR, CDR2 FQNEAQ (reference sequence). The V and J ends lost 2 bases and 8 bases respectively, with 12 bases between them. CDR3 size: 13 residues. The CDR3 coding sequence is TGTGCCAGCAGCTTACTACAGTCTGGCGGCTACACCTTC. The encoded protein is CASSLLQSGGYTF.